This section outlines one T cell receptor beta chain sequence together with its context. Its antigen is unidentified. The V end lost 5 bases, the J end lost 4 bases, and 15 bases lay between the germline ends. From germline, CDR1 is SGHVS and CDR2 FNYEAQ. The CDR3 length is 15 residues. This specimen belongs to a study of T cell responses to AZD1222 COVID-19 vaccine. Study-wide findings and caveats: Vaccine-associated CD4 TCRs ranged over spike, dominating at 160-218 and 743-854. Baseline serology detected seropositivity in only six or seven AZD1222 recipients. Recipients of two AZD1222 doses showed rising Spike-specific TCR breadth and depth. Most donors were white British, females outnumbered males, and clonal diversity was possibly underestimated.

Assay used: immunoSEQ multiplex PCR; TCRdb lists only in-frame clones, some missing. In the table there are around 160,000 clones, roughly 86% of which are singletons. The material was peripheral blood, obtained on day 0 of AZD1222 vaccination. This receptor was identified in an adult in good health. The chain links TRBV7-6 to TRBJ2-1; D gene ambiguous. The CDR3 DNA reads as TGTGCCAGCAGCCATGTCGAGAGGAAGTACAATGAGCAGTTCTTC. Encoded protein: CASSHVERKYNEQFF.